Given below is one T cell receptor (beta chain) in context. The target antigen is unknown. Vbeta (60) and Jbeta (13) primers were used in the PCR. TCRdb keeps only in-frame clones here, not all; method: immunoSEQ multiplex PCR. The sample lists 150,000 to 200,000 clones, over 60% seen once, with roughly 1.6% in the top ten. This CDR3 is 18 amino acids long. From germline, CDR1 is SGHDN and CDR2 FVKESK. V gave up 3 bases and J gave up 9 bases; unmatched junction bases: 15. These data belong to a study of cytomegalovirus exposure and HLA in healthy donors. General study results and limits: An assumption of roughly uniform sequencing depth across donors underlay the presence/absence analyses.

Sequencing used PBMCs. The chain recombines TRBV14 with TRBJ2-2, with 11 bases identical to TRBD2. The sequence was obtained from a girl aged 5-17 years in good health and CMV-seronegative. CDR3 in DNA: TGTGCCAGCAGCCACCAAACGGGGACTAGCGGATCTGGCCGGGAGCTGTTTTTT. This gives the protein CASSHQTGTSGSGRELFF.